These T cell receptor beta chains were read from a single sample in a study of radiation and T cells in renal cell carcinoma. This table comes from immunoSEQ multiplex PCR, and its TCRdb copy is limited to in-frame clones, with some not included. The sample lists around 99,000 clones, 65% to 90% seen once, with approximately 6.9% in the top ten. The input for sequencing was blood, taken from a patient whose treatment included radiotherapy and nephrectomy. The source is a man in his fifties or sixties with renal cell carcinoma. CDR3s leave out the opening cysteine and the closing phenylalanine or tryptophan.

>TRBV19
ASSIGAGANTEAF
>TRBV25-1
ASSDPQGNGDTGELF
>TRBV30
AWGLGSYGAQH
>TRBV18
ASSAGTSGISSYEQY
>TRBV6-1
ASSGGIEQF
>TRBV19
ASSSQNIQY
>TRBV9
ASSVVAGESDTQY
>TRBV29-1
SAGDRNEKLF
>TRBV7-2
ASSLSSSGRETQY
>TRBV10-3
AILGQLANTIY
>TRBV28
ASSLRGFRNTGELF
>TRBV11-2
ASSLERGPSYEQY
>TRBV9
ASSVDQGSSYNEQF
>TRBV5-1
ASSLTPGQQETQY
>TRBV27
ASSILPAGASGQY
>TRBV27
ASSFRLAGPTLTDTQY
>TRBV2
ASSDGGLTDTQY
>TRBV5-4
ASSYIYGEQY
>TRBV6-4
ASSDSTHNEQF
>TRBV2
ASRPNRVSGANVLT
>TRBV7-9
ASSFDRGKADTQY
>TRBV7-8
ASSLEGARNEQF
>TRBV29-1
SVDGGMGYEQY
>TRBV7-2
ASSLMGSTDTQY
>TRBV19
ASSPGFVKETQY
>TRBV12-2
ASRPRCGRATIHNEQF
>TRBV5-1
TSSPGTSGYLSYEQY
>TRBV28
ASSLFVDRGLSGYT
>TRBV19
ATRDRGYDEQY